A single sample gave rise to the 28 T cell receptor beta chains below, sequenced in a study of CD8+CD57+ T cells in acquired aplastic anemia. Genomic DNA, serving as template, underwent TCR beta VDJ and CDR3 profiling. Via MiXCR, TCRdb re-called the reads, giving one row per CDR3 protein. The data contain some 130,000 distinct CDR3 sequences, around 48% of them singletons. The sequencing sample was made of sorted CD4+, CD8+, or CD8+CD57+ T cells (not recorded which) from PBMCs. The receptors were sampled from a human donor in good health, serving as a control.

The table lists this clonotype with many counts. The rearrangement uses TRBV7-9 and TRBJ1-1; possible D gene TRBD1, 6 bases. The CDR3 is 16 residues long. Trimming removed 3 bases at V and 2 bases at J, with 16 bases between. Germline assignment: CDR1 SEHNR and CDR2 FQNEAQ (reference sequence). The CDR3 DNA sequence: TGTGCCAGCAGCTTGAACAGGGCGAGGGGAAACACTGAAGCTTTCTTT. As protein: CASSLNRARGNTEAFF.

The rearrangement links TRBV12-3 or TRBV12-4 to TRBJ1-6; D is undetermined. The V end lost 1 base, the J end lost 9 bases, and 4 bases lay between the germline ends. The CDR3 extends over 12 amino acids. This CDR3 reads CASSLVGSPLHF. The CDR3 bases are TGTGCCAGCAGTTTAGTAGGTTCACCCCTCCACTTT.

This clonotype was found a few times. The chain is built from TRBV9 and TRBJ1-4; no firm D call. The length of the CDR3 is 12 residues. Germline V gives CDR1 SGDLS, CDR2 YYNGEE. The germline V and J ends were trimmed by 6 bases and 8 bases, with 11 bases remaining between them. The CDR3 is CASNNGREKLFF. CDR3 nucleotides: TGTGCCAGCAACAACGGAAGGGAAAAACTGTTTTTT.

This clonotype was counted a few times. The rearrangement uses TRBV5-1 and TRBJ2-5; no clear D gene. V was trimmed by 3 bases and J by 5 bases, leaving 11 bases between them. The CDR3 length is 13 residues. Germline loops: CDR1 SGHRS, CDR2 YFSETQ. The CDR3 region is CASSSSSAETQYF. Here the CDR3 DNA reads TGCGCCAGCAGCTCCTCCAGCGCCGAGACCCAGTACTTC. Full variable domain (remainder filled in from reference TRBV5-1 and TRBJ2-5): KAGVTQTPRYLIKTRGQQVTLSCSPISGHRSVSWYQQTPGQGLQFLFEYFSETQRNKGNFPGRFSGRQFSNSRSEMNVSTLELGDSALYLCASSSSSAETQYFGPGTRLLVL.

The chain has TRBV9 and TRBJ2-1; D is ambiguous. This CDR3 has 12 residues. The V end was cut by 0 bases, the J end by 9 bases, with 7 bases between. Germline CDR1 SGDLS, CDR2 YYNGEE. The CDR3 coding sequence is TGTGCCAGCAGCGTAGTAAGCTCTGAGCAGTTCTTC. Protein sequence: CASSVVSSEQFF. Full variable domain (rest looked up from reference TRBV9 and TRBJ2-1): DSGVTQTPKHLITATGQRVTLRCSPRSGDLSVYWYQQSLDQGLQFLIQYYNGEERAKGNILERFSAQQFPDLHSELNLSSLELGDSALYFCASSVVSSEQFFGPGTRLTVL.

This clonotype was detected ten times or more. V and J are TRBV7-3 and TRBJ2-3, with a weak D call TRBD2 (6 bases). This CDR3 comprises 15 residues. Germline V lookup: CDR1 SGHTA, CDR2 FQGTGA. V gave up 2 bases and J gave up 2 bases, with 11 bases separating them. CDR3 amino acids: CASSLLAGPTDTQYF. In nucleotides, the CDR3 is TGTGCCAGCAGCTTACTGGCGGGGCCCACAGATACGCAGTATTTT.

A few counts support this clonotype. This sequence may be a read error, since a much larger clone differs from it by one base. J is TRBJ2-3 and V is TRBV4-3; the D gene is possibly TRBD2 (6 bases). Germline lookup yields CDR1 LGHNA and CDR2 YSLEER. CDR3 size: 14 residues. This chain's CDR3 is CASSGRTTTDTQCF. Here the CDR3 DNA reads TGCGCCAGCAGCGGGAGGACTACTACAGATACGCAGTGTTTT.

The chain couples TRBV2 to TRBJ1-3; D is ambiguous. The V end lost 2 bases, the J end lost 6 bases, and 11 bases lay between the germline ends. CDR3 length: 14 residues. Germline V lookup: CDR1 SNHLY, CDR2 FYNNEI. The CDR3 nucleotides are TGTGCCAGCAGTGAATTGGGCTTTGAAAACACCATATATTTT. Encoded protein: CASSELGFENTIYF.

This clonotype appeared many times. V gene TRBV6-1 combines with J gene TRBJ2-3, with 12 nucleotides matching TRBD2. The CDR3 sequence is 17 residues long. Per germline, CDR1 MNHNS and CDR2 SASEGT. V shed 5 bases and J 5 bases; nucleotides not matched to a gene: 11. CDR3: CASSPSGLAGRGDTQYF. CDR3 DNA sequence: TGTGCCAGCAGTCCTTCAGGACTAGCGGGGCGGGGAGATACGCAGTATTTT.

The CDR3 reads CASSSPGGLSSYNEQFF. Written as DNA, the CDR3 is TGTGCCAGCAGCTCCCCGGGGGGGTTGAGCTCCTACAATGAGCAGTTCTTC. The chain links TRBV11-2 to TRBJ2-1; TRBD2 agrees at 8 bases. The V segment lost 4 bases and the J segment 0 bases; nucleotides outside the gene matches: 8. This CDR3 is built from 17 residues. Germline CDR1 is SGHAT and CDR2 is FQNNGV.

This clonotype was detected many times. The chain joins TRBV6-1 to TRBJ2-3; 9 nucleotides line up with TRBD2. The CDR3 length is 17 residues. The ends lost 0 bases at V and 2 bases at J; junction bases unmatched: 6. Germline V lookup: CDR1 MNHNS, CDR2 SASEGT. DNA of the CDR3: TGTGCCAGCAGTGAAGCGACTGGCGGGGGGGCCACAGATACGCAGTATTTT. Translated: CASSEATGGGATDTQYF.

The CDR3, as DNA: TGTGCCAGCAGCTCGCGGAAACAGGGATTCTCCTACGAGCAGTACTTC. Protein product: CASSSRKQGFSYEQYF. J is TRBJ2-7 and V is TRBV11-2; maybe TRBD1 (6 bases). Germline CDR1 is SGHAT and CDR2 is FQNNGV. The V end was cut by 4 bases, the J end by 0 bases, with 16 bases between. The CDR3 sequence is 16 residues long.

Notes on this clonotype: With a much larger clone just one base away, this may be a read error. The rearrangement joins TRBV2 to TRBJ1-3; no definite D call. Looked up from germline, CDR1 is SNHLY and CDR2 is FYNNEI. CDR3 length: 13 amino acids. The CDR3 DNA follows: TGTGCCAGCAGTTTACGGGCTGGAAGCACCATATATTTT. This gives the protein CASSLRAGSTIYF.

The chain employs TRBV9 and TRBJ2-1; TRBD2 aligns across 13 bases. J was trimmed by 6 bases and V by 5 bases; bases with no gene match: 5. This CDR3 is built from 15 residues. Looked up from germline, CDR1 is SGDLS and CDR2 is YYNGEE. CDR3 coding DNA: TGTGCCAGCAGTACTAGCGGGGGGGCTGCCAATGAGCAGTTCTTC. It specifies CASSTSGGAANEQFF.

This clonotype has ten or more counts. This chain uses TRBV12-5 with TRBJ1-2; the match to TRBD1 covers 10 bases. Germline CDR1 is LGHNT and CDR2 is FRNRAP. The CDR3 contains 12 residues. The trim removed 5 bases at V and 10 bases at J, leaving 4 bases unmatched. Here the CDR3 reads CASGPGQGIYTF. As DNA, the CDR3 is TGTGCTAGTGGTCCGGGACAGGGGATCTACACCTTC.

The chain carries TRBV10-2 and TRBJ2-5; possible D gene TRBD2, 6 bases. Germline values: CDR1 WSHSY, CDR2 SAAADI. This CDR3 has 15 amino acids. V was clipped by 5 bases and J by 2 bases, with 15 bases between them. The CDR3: CASSLSAAGQETQYF. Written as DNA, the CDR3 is TGCGCCAGCAGTCTCTCTGCGGCGGGGCAAGAGACCCAGTACTTC.

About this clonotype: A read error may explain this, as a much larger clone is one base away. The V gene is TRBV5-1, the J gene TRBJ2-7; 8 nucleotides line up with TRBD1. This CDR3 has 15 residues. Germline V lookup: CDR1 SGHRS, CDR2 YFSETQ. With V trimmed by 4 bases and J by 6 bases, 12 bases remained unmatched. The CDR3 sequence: CASSPGDRPPSEQYV. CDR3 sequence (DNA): TGCGCCAGCAGCCCCGGGGACAGGCCTCCTAGCGAGCAGTACGTC.

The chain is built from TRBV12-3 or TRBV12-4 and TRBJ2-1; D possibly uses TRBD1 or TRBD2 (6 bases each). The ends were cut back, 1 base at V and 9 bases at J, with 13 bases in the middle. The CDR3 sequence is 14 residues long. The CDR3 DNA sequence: TGTGCCAGCAGTTTAGATGGGGGGCGGGCTGAGCAGTTCTTC. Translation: CASSLDGGRAEQFF.

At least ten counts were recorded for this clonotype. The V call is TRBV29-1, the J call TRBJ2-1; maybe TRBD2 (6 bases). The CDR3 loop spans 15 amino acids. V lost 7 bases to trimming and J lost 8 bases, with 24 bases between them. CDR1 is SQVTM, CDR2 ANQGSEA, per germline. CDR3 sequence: CSAGAAGQGGDEQFF. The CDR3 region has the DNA TGCAGCGCTGGGGCGGCGGGGCAGGGAGGCGATGAGCAGTTCTTC.

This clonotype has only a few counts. The CDR3 loop is CASSYPPHGGAIGTQYF. DNA for the CDR3: TGTGCCAGCAGTTACCCTCCTCACGGGGGGGCCATAGGTACGCAGTATTTT. The chain combines TRBV6-2 or TRBV6-3 with TRBJ2-3, with TRBD2 matching 8 bases. V shed 2 bases and J 8 bases; nucleotides not matched to a gene: 15. This CDR3 has 17 residues. Germline V lookup: CDR1 MNHEY, CDR2 SVGEGT.

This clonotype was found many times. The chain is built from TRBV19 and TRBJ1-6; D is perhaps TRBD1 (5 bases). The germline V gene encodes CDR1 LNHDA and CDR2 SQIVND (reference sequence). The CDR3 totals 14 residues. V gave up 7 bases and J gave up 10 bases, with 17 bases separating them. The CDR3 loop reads CASNHLTAISPLHF. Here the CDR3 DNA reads TGTGCCAGTAATCACCTGACAGCCATCTCACCCCTCCACTTT.

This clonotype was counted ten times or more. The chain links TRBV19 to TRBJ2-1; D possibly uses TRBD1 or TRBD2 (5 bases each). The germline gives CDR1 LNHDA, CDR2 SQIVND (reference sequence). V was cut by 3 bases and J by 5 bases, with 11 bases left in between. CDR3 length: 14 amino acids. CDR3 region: CASSIGTLDNEQFF. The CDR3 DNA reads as TGTGCCAGTAGTATCGGGACGCTTGACAATGAGCAGTTCTTC.

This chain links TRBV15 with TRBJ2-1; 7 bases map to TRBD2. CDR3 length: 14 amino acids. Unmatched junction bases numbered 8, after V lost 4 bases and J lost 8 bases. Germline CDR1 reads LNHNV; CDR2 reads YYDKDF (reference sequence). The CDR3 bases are TGTGCCACCAGCATCAGACTAGCCGACGATGAGCAGTTCTTC. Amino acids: CATSIRLADDEQFF.

The CDR3 sequence: CAISESGNGGYTF. The CDR3 nucleotides are TGTGCCATCAGTGAGTCAGGGAACGGTGGCTACACCTTC. V is TRBV10-3 and J is TRBJ1-2; D unclear. The V gene lost 0 bases and the J gene lost 7 bases, with 9 bases spanning the gap. The CDR3 runs 13 residues. CDR1 is ENHRY and CDR2 is SYGVKD in the germline V gene.

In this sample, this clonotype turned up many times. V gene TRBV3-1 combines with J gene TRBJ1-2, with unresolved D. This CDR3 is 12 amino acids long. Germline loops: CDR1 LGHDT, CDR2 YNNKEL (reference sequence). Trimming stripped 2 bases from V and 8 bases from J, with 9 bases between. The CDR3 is CASSQRTEGYTF. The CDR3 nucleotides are TGTGCCAGCAGCCAAAGGACCGAAGGCTACACCTTC.

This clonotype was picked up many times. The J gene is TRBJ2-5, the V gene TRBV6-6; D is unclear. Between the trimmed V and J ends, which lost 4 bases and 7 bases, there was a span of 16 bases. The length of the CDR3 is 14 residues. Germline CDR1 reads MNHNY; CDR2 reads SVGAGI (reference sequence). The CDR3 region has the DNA TGTGCCAGCAGTTCCGGGCCCTCCCGGGCGACCCAGTACTTC. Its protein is CASSSGPSRATQYF.

For the CDR3, the DNA is TGTGCCAGCAGCTGGACCGGTACGCAGTATTTT. Translation gives CASSWTGTQYF. The rearrangement uses TRBV7-8 and TRBJ2-3; D is uncertain. Trimming removed 4 bases at V and 8 bases at J, with 7 bases between. CDR1 and CDR2 from the germline V gene are SGHVS and FQNEAQ. CDR3 length: 11 residues.

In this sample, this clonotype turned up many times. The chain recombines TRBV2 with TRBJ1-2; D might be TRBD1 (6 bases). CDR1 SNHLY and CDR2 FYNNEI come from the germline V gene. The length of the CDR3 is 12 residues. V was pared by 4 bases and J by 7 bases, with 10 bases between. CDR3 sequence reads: CASSVIRGGYTF. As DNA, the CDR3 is TGTGCCAGCAGTGTGATCAGGGGTGGCTACACCTTC.